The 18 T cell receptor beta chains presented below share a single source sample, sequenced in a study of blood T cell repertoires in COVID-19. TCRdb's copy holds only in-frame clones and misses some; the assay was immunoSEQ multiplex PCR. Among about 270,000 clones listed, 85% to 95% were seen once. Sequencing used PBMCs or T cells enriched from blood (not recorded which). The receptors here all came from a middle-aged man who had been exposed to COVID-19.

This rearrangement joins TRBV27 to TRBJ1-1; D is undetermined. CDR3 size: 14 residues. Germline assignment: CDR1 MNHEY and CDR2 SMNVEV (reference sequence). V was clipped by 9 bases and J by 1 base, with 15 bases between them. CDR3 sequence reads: CASSREPENTEAFF. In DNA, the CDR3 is TGTGCCAGTAGCCGGGAGCCCGAGAACACTGAAGCTTTCTTT.

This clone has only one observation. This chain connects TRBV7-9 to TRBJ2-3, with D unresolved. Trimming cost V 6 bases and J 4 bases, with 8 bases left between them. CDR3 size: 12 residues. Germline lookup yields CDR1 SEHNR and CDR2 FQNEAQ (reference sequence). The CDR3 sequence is CASSTISDTQYF. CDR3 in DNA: TGTGCCAGCAGTACAATCTCAGATACGCAGTATTTT.

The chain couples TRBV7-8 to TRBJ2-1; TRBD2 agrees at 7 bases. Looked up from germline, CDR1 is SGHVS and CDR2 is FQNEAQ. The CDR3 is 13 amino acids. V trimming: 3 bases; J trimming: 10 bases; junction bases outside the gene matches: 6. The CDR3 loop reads CASSFSGTIEQFF. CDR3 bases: TGTGCCAGCAGCTTCTCGGGGACTATCGAGCAGTTCTTC.

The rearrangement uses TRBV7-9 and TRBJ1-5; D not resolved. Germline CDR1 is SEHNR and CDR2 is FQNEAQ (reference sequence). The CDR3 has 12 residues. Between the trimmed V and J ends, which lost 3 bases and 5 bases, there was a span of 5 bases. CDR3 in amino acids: CASSFPDQPQHF. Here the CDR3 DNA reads TGTGCCAGCAGCTTCCCCGATCAGCCCCAGCATTTT.

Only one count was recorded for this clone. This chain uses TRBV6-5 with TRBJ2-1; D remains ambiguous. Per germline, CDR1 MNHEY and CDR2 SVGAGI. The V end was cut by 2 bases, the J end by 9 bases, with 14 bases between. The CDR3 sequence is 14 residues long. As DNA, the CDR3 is TGTGCCAGCAGTTACGCCCCTCAGTTTGGTGAGCAGTTCTTC. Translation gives CASSYAPQFGEQFF.

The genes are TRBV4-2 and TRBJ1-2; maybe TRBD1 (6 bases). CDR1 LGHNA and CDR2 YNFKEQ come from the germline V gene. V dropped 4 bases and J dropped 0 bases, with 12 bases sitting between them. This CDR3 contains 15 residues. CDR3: CASSPNRETNYGYTF. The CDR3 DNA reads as TGTGCCAGCAGCCCCAACAGGGAGACTAACTATGGCTACACCTTC.

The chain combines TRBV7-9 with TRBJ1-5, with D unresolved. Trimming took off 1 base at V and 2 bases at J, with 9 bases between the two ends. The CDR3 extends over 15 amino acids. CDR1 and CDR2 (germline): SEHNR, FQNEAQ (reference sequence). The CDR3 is CASSLGGSGNQPQHF. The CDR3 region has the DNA TGTGCCAGCAGCTTAGGTGGTAGTGGCAATCAGCCCCAGCATTTT.

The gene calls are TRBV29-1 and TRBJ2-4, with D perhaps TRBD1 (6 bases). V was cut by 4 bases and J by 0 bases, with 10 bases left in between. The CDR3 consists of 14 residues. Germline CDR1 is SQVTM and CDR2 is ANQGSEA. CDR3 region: CSVVGHLAKNIQYF. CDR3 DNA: TGCAGCGTTGTGGGACACTTAGCCAAAAACATTCAGTACTTC.

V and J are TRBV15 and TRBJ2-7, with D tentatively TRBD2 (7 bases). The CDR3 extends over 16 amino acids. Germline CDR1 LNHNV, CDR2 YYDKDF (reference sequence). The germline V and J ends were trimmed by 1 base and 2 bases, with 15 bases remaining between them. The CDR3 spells CATSRAPSGGPYEQYF. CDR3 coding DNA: TGTGCCACCAGCAGAGCCCCATCCGGGGGGCCCTACGAGCAGTACTTC.

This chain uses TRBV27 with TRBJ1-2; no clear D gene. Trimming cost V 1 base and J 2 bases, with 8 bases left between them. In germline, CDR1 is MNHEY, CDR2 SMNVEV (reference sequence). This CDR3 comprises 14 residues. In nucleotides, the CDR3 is TGTGCCAGCAGTTTATATCCCGGGAACTATGGCTACACCTTC. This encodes CASSLYPGNYGYTF.

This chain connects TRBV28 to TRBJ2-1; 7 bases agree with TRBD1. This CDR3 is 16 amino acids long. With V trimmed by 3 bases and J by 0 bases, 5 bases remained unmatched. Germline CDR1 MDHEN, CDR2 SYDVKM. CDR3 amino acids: CASSFGTASSYNEQFF. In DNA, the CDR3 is TGTGCCAGCAGTTTCGGGACAGCGAGCTCCTACAATGAGCAGTTCTTC.

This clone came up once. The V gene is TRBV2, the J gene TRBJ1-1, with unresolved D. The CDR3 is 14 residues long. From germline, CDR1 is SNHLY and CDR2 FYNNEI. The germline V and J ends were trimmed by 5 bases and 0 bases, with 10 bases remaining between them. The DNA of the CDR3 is TGTGCCAGCAGTCCCAGGTACATGAACACTGAAGCTTTCTTT. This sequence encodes CASSPRYMNTEAFF.

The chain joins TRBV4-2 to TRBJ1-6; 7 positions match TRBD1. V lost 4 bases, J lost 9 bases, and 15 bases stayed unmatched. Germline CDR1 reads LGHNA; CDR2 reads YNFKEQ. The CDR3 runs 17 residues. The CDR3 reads CASSPSSRQGGSSPLHF. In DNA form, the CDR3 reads TGTGCCAGCAGCCCATCTTCAAGACAGGGAGGAAGTTCACCCCTCCACTTT.

CDR3 region: CASSPESYTEAFF. DNA for the CDR3: TGTGCCAGCTCACCAGAGTCCTACACTGAAGCTTTCTTT. V is TRBV18 and J is TRBJ1-1; D is uncertain. CDR3 length equals 13 residues. Trimming left V 2 bases short and J 3 bases short, with 7 bases between. Looked up from germline, CDR1 is KGHSH and CDR2 is LQKENI.

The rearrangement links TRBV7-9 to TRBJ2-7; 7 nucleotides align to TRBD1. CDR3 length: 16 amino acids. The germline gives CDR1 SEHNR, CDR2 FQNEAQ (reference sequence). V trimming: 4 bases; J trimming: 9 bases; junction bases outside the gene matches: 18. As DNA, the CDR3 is TGTGCCAGCAGCTCTTCCGGGACAGAGGGTCTCAGTGGGCAGTACTTC. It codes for CASSSSGTEGLSGQYF.

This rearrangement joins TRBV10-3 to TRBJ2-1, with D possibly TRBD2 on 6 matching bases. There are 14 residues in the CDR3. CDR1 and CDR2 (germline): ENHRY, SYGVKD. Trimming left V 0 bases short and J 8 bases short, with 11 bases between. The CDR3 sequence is CAISESSEGHEQFF. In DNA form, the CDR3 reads TGTGCCATCAGTGAGTCATCGGAGGGGCATGAGCAGTTCTTC.

This CDR3 reads CASRLAGGPDTQYF. Here the CDR3 DNA reads TGTGCCAGCAGACTAGCGGGAGGGCCAGATACGCAGTATTTT. The gene calls are TRBV19 and TRBJ2-3, with 14 bases that match TRBD2. CDR1 is LNHDA and CDR2 is SQIVND in the germline V gene (reference sequence). J lost 4 bases, V lost 9 bases, and 3 bases had no gene match. The CDR3 covers 14 residues.

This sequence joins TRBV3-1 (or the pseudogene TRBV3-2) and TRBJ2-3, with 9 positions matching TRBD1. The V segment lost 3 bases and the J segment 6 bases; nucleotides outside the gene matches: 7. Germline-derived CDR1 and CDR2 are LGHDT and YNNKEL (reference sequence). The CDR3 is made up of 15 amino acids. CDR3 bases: TGTGCCAGCAGCCATTCGGACAGGGGCGGCGATACGCAGTATTTT. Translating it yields CASSHSDRGGDTQYF.